Shown below are 25 T cell receptor beta chains from a single sample sequenced in a study of T cells after yellow fever vaccination. TCRdb re-called the 5' RACE reads with MiXCR, one entry per CDR3 protein. The sample holds about 300,000 distinct CDR3 sequences; around 6.8% are singletons and the top ten take roughly a sixth. The material sequenced was PBMCs, taken around 45 days after the first yellow fever vaccination. Receptors were obtained from a man younger than 35 who received the YFV17D yellow fever vaccine.

This clonotype has a handful of counts. The CDR3 loop is CSARDPRGGWDEQFF. The CDR3 bases are TGCAGTGCTAGAGATCCGAGGGGGGGGTGGGATGAGCAGTTCTTC. This chain links TRBV20-1 with TRBJ2-1; D may be TRBD2 (7 bases). Germline CDR1 is DFQATT and CDR2 is SNEGSKA (reference sequence). V lost 0 bases, J lost 8 bases, and 17 bases lay in between. The CDR3 runs 15 residues.

The chain couples TRBV20-1 to TRBJ2-1; 10 bases agree with TRBD2. The CDR3 runs to 13 residues. Germline CDR1 DFQATT, CDR2 SNEGSKA (reference sequence). V lost 5 bases to trimming and J lost 8 bases; unmatched junction nucleotides: 6. The CDR3 loop is CSASSGGAYEQFF. Written as DNA, the CDR3 is TGCAGTGCTTCCAGCGGGGGGGCCTATGAGCAGTTCTTC.

This clonotype has a count of ten or more. The chain is built from TRBV5-1 and TRBJ2-3, with D perhaps TRBD2 (6 bases). Germline CDR1 SGHRS, CDR2 YFSETQ. The CDR3 is 13 residues long. Trimming removed 3 bases from V and 3 bases from J, with 8 bases in between. CDR3 sequence: CASSSEGTDTQYF. CDR3 in DNA: TGCGCCAGCAGCTCGGAGGGGACAGATACGCAGTATTTT.

This clonotype was observed a few times. The chain joins TRBV7-9 to TRBJ1-3; tentatively, D is TRBD1 (6 bases). V gave up 5 bases and J gave up 2 bases, with 13 bases separating them. CDR1 SEHNR and CDR2 FQNEAQ come from the germline V gene (reference sequence). The CDR3 sequence is 15 residues long. CDR3 sequence (DNA): TGTGCCAGCAGCCCCCGGGGGCCCACTGGAAACACCATATATTTT. Translated: CASSPRGPTGNTIYF.

Details on this clonotype: This may arise from a read error, as a much more abundant clone is one base away. J is TRBJ2-3 and V is TRBV10-3; D is perhaps TRBD2 (5 bases). CDR1 is ENHRY, CDR2 SYGVKD, per germline. Trimming shortened V by 5 bases and J by 6 bases, and 6 bases separated the two germline ends. The CDR3 sequence is 11 residues long. The CDR3 DNA is TGTGCCATCAGTCCGGGGGATACGCAGTATTTT. Protein product: CAISPGDTQYF.

There are many counts of this clonotype. This chain links TRBV19 with TRBJ2-4; D gene unclear. This CDR3 region has 13 residues. V was trimmed by 5 bases and J by 4 bases, leaving 9 bases between them. The germline gives CDR1 LNHDA, CDR2 SQIVND (reference sequence). The DNA for the CDR3 is TGTGCCAGTAGTCCCCCCCTTAAAAACATTCAGTACTTC. It codes for CASSPPLKNIQYF.

The chain recombines TRBV6-1 with TRBJ2-3; TRBD2 matches 7 bases. Trimming at V came to 10 bases and at J to 0 bases, leaving 10 bases not matched to a gene. Germline loops: CDR1 MNHNS, CDR2 SASEGT. The CDR3 is made up of 15 amino acids. Here the CDR3 DNA reads TGTGCCACGGGAGGCGGGAGATCTAGCACAGATACGCAGTATTTT. Translation gives CATGGGRSSTDTQYF.

This clonotype has a handful of counts. The chain joins TRBV20-1 to TRBJ1-3; possibly TRBD1 for D (5 bases). Trimming removed 0 bases from V and 2 bases from J, with 11 bases in between. The CDR3 is 15 amino acids. Germline V lookup: CDR1 DFQATT, CDR2 SNEGSKA (reference sequence). CDR3 region: CSARDRRGAGNTIYF. The CDR3 nucleotides are TGCAGTGCTAGAGACCGTCGAGGGGCTGGAAACACCATATATTTT.

This chain connects TRBV18 to TRBJ2-7, with D unresolved. Germline lookup yields CDR1 KGHSH and CDR2 LQKENI. With 2 bases removed from V and 2 bases from J, the gap between germline ends came to 7 bases. The CDR3 sequence is 13 residues long. In DNA, the CDR3 is TGTGCCAGCTCACCAGACGGTCCCTACGAGCAGTACGTC. This sequence encodes CASSPDGPYEQYV.

Ten or more counts support this clonotype. J is TRBJ2-3 and V is TRBV2; 8 bases map to TRBD2. This CDR3 contains 15 residues. The germline V gene encodes CDR1 SNHLY and CDR2 FYNNEI. With 6 bases clipped from V and 2 bases from J, the junction kept 7 bases outside the gene matches. CDR3 protein: CASSAGTRATDTQYF. DNA for the CDR3: TGTGCCAGCAGCGCCGGGACTAGAGCCACAGATACGCAGTATTTT.

V usage is TRBV6-5 and J usage is TRBJ1-6, with 8 bases fitting TRBD1. CDR1 is MNHEY, CDR2 SVGAGI, per germline. With 4 bases clipped from V and 10 bases from J, the junction kept 9 bases outside the gene matches. CDR3 length: 15 residues. CDR3 sequence: CASSSGGQVSSPLHF. The CDR3 DNA reads TGTGCCAGCAGTTCGGGGGGACAGGTCTCATCACCCCTCCACTTT.

The chain carries TRBV7-2 and TRBJ1-4, with D tentatively TRBD1 (6 bases). CDR1 is SGHTA, CDR2 FQGNSA, per germline. The V and J ends lost 2 bases and 7 bases respectively, with 14 bases between them. The CDR3 runs to 15 residues. The DNA of the CDR3 is TGTGCCAGCAGCTTATTTGGGGGCGTAGGTGAAAAACTGTTTTTT. It encodes CASSLFGGVGEKLFF.

The rearrangement links TRBV6-5 to TRBJ2-3; 15 bases agree with TRBD2. This CDR3 contains 18 residues. Trimming took 1 base from V and 4 from J; bases not matched to a gene: 6. Germline CDR1 and CDR2: MNHEY and SVGAGI. CDR3 residues: CASSYLRGLAGGADTQYF. CDR3 coding DNA: TGTGCCAGCAGTTACTTACGCGGACTAGCGGGGGGGGCAGATACGCAGTATTTT.

This clonotype was observed many times. The genes are TRBV6-2 or TRBV6-3 and TRBJ2-5; either TRBD1 or TRBD2 may supply D (5 bases each). V lost 2 bases to trimming and J lost 7 bases, with 20 bases between them. Germline V gene data show CDR1 as MNHEY and CDR2 as SVGEGT. This CDR3 region has 16 residues. The CDR3 loop reads CASSYARREKGTTQYF. The DNA of the CDR3 is TGTGCCAGCAGTTACGCCAGAAGAGAGAAGGGGACGACCCAGTACTTC.

This clonotype has only a few counts. J is TRBJ2-1 and V is TRBV7-8; 7 bases match TRBD1. Germline V CDR1 and CDR2: SGHVS, FQNEAQ. The junction had 6 bases not matched to a gene; V was cut back by 7 bases and J by 0 bases. The CDR3 spans 15 residues. DNA for the CDR3: TGTGCCAGCACTTCACGGGACAGCTCCTACAATGAGCAGTTCTTC. Residues: CASTSRDSSYNEQFF.

This clonotype showed up just a few times. The chain recombines TRBV3-1 with TRBJ1-5, with D possibly matching TRBD1 (5 bases). Per germline, CDR1 LGHDT and CDR2 YNNKEL (reference sequence). V was trimmed by 0 bases and J by 1 base, leaving 31 bases between them. The CDR3 is 23 amino acids. This chain's CDR3 is CASSQDLYGRGPEDLGSNQPQHF. CDR3 nucleotide sequence: TGTGCCAGCAGCCAAGACTTGTACGGGCGGGGACCCGAGGATCTTGGGAGCAATCAGCCCCAGCATTTT.

There are many counts of this clonotype. The chain recombines TRBV7-9 with TRBJ2-4; D may be TRBD2 (6 bases). This CDR3 comprises 14 residues. Per the germline V gene, CDR1 is SEHNR and CDR2 is FQNEAQ (reference sequence). Trimming stripped 3 bases from V and 3 bases from J, with 9 bases between. The CDR3 is CASSFAGGKNIQYF. The DNA of the CDR3 is TGTGCCAGCAGCTTCGCCGGGGGCAAAAACATTCAGTACTTC. The full variable domain, with the rest looked up from reference TRBV7-9 and TRBJ2-4, is DTGVSQNPRHKITKRGQNVTFRCDPISEHNRLYWYRQTLGQGPEFLTYFQNEAQLEKSRLLSDRFSAERPKGSFSTLEIQRTEQGDSAMYLCASSFAGGKNIQYFGAGTRLSVL.

There are a few counts of this clonotype. The CDR3 protein is CSAPKPGPNSPLHF. CDR3 DNA: TGCAGTGCACCGAAACCGGGACCTAATTCACCCCTCCACTTT. The chain has TRBV20-1 and TRBJ1-6; D might be TRBD1 (5 bases). V was cut by 6 bases and J by 6 bases, with 15 bases left in between. CDR1 and CDR2 from the germline V gene are DFQATT and SNEGSKA (reference sequence). The CDR3 extends over 14 amino acids.

At least ten counts were recorded for this clonotype. V is TRBV5-1 and J is TRBJ1-1, with a weak D call TRBD1 (5 bases). V dropped 2 bases and J dropped 1 base, with 15 bases sitting between them. The CDR3 contains 16 residues. CDR1 is SGHRS, CDR2 YFSETQ, per germline. In DNA form, the CDR3 reads TGCGCCAGCAGCTTACGCTCAGGGCCGGGGAACACTGAAGCTTTCTTT. The encoded protein is CASSLRSGPGNTEAFF.

This clonotype has a handful of counts. The chain uses TRBV6-4 and TRBJ1-1; D perhaps matches TRBD1 (5 bases). The length of the CDR3 is 15 residues. Germline lookup yields CDR1 MRHNA and CDR2 SNTAGT. V lost 7 bases and J 0 bases, leaving 15 bases between the germline ends. The CDR3 nucleotides read TGTGCCAGCAAGGTCAGGGTAGGAATGAACACTGAAGCTTTCTTT. Translation gives CASKVRVGMNTEAFF.

The table lists this clonotype with a few counts. The rearrangement links TRBV4-2 to TRBJ2-7; no firm D call. V lost 0 bases and J lost 5, with 5 bases in between. This CDR3 comprises 12 residues. Germline lookup yields CDR1 LGHNA and CDR2 YNFKEQ. The CDR3 is CASSQEFHEQYF. In DNA form, the CDR3 reads TGTGCCAGCAGCCAAGAATTCCACGAGCAGTACTTC.

V and J are TRBV10-2 and TRBJ2-2; D gene uncertain. This CDR3 has 15 amino acids. V lost 3 bases and J lost 6, with 14 bases in between. CDR1 and CDR2 (germline): WSHSY, SAAADI. The chain's CDR3 is CASSEWDQGPGELFF. Here the CDR3 DNA reads TGCGCCAGCAGTGAATGGGATCAAGGACCCGGGGAGCTGTTTTTT.

The chain employs TRBV18 and TRBJ1-1; D perhaps matches TRBD1 (5 bases). The CDR3 loop spans 14 amino acids. CDR1 is KGHSH and CDR2 is LQKENI in the germline V gene. V lost 4 bases to trimming and J lost 1 base, with 10 bases between them. The DNA of the CDR3 is TGTGCCAGCTCACAATTCGACAGGAACACTGAAGCTTTCTTT. Translation gives CASSQFDRNTEAFF.

This clonotype turned up a few times. The chain is built from TRBV12-3 or TRBV12-4 and TRBJ1-3; D is undetermined. The CDR3 has 15 amino acids. Trimming stripped 5 bases from V and 0 bases from J, with 11 bases between. The CDR3 DNA is TGTGCCAGCAGTCTTGTCGTGGGCTCTGGAAACACCATATATTTT. Amino acids: CASSLVVGSGNTIYF.

The rearrangement joins TRBV5-1 to TRBJ2-7, with D perhaps matching TRBD1 (5 bases). This CDR3 spans 15 amino acids. Germline loops: CDR1 SGHRS, CDR2 YFSETQ. V dropped 0 bases and J dropped 0 bases, with 10 bases sitting between them. CDR3 amino acids: CASSLEGHPSYEQYV. CDR3 sequence (DNA): TGCGCCAGCAGCTTGGAAGGACATCCCTCCTACGAGCAGTACGTC.